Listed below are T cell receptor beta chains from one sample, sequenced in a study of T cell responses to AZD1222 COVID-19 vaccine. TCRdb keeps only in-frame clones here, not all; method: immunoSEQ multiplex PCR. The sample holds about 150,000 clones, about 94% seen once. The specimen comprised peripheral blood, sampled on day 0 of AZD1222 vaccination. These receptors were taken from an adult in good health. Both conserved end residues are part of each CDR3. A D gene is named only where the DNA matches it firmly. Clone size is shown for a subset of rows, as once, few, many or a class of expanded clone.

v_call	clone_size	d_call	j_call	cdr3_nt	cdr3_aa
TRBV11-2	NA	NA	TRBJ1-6	TGTGCCAGCAGCTTAGAAGTGCGGGTTAGGCAGAATTCACCCCTCCACTTT	CASSLEVRVRQNSPLHF
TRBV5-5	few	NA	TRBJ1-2	TGTGCCAGCAGCCGCGAGTGGGACGGACCTAACTATGGCTACACCTTC	CASSREWDGPNYGYTF
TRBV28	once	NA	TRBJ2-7	TGTGCCAGCAGTTTTTTCCAGCAGTCCTACGAGCAGTACTTC	CASSFFQQSYEQYF
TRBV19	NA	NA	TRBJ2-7	TGTGCCAGCCGCCCCAGGTGGCGGAACGTGACCTACGAGCAGTACTTC	CASRPRWRNVTYEQYF
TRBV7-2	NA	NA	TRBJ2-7	TGTGCCAGCAGCTTAGGCGGCCGCTCCTACGAGCAGTACTTC	CASSLGGRSYEQYF
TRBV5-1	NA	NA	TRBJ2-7	TGCGCCAGCAGCTTAGAGCCGGTGAGGCCCCGGGGGGAGCAGTACTTC	CASSLEPVRPRGEQYF
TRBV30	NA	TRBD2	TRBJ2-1	TGTGCCTGGAGTGACGGGAGGGGAAATGAGCAGTTCTTC	CAWSDGRGNEQFF
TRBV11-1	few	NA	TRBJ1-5	TGTGCCAGCAGCTTAAGTCAGAATCAGCCCCAGCATTTT	CASSLSQNQPQHF
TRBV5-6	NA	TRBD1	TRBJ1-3	TGTGCCAGCAGCCCTACAGGGGCCGGAAACACCATATATTTT	CASSPTGAGNTIYF
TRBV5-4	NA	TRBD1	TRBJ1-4	TGTGCCAGCAGCTTCGGCAGGGGGAGGGAAGAAAAACTGTTTTTT	CASSFGRGREEKLFF
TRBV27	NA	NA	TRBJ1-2	TGTGCCAGCAGTTTCCGGGATAACTATGGCTACACCTTC	CASSFRDNYGYTF
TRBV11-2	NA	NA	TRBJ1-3	TGTGCCAGCAGCTTACCGGGAAACTCTGGAAACACCATATATTTT	CASSLPGNSGNTIYF
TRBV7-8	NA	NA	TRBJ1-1	TGTGCCAGCAGCCGAGCCTCAGGGGCGGGGGTCACTGAAGCTTTCTTT	CASSRASGAGVTEAFF
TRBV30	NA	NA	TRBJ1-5	TGTGCCTGGGACCGGGGGGCTTATAGCAATCAGCCCCAGCATTTT	CAWDRGAYSNQPQHF
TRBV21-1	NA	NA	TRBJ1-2	TGTGCCAGCAGCCCTGGCAGGGTAGTATGGGGCTACACCTTC	CASSPGRVVWGYTF
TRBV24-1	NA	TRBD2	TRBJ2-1	TGTGCCACCGGGACTAGCGGGGCCGCCGATGAGCAGTTCTTC	CATGTSGAADEQFF
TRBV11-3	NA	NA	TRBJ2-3	TGTGCCAGCAGCCGGTTGACAGATACGCAGTATTTT	CASSRLTDTQYF
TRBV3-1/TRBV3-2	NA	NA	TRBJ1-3	TGTGCCAGCAGCCAAGTTACTGGAAACACCATATATTTT	CASSQVTGNTIYF
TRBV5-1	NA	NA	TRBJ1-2	TGCGCCAGCAGCTTTGGCGGGAACTATGGCTACACCTTC	CASSFGGNYGYTF
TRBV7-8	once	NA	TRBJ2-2	TGTGCCAGCAGCCGTGGGACATATCTTACCGGGGAGCTGTTTTTT	CASSRGTYLTGELFF
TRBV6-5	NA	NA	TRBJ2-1	TGTGCCAGCACCTCGAGTTGGGGAACGCAGTTCTTC	CASTSSWGTQFF
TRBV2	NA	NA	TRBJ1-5	TGTGCCAGCAGTGAAGGGTTTGGGGGGAATCAGCCCCAGCATTTT	CASSEGFGGNQPQHF
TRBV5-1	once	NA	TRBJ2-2	TGCGCCAGCAGCTTGGTGACGGGCACCGGGGAGCTGTTTTTT	CASSLVTGTGELFF
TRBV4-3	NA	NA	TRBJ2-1	TGCGCCAGCAGCCAAGATAGTACAGCCTACAATGAGCAGTTCTTC	CASSQDSTAYNEQFF
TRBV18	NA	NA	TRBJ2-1	TGTGCCAGCTCACCACAGACTATAGGTTACAATGAGCAGTTCTTC	CASSPQTIGYNEQFF
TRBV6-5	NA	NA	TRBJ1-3	TGTGCCAGCGGTCGAATCTCTGGAAACACCATATATTTT	CASGRISGNTIYF
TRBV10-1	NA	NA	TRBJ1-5	TGCGCCAGCAGTCCAGGTTCGGGCAATCAGCCCCAGCATTTT	CASSPGSGNQPQHF
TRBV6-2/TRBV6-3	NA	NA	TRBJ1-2	TGTGCCAGCAGTTATTCCTTAACCGGGACGGCAGTCTTCTTC	CASSYSLTGTAVFF